What follows are 24 T cell receptor beta chains derived from one specimen sequenced in a study of cytomegalovirus exposure and HLA in healthy donors. In the PCR, 60 Vbeta and 13 Jbeta primers were used. Clones were sequenced by immunoSEQ multiplex PCR, and TCRdb holds only the in-frame ones, with some missing. The sample data list 200,000 to 250,000 clones. Sequenced sample: PBMCs. Receptors were obtained from a young woman in good health and CMV-seropositive.

The rearrangement uses TRBV6-5 and TRBJ2-2; 8 nucleotides align to TRBD2. The CDR3 extends over 16 amino acids. V was clipped by 2 bases and J by 3 bases; unmatched bases: 5. In germline, CDR1 is MNHEY, CDR2 SVGAGI. CDR3 sequence: CASSYNGGADTGELFF. The CDR3, as DNA: TGTGCCAGCAGTTACAACGGGGGGGCCGACACCGGGGAGCTGTTTTTT.

V gene TRBV2 combines with J gene TRBJ1-2; D uncertain. Germline V CDR1 and CDR2: SNHLY, FYNNEI. Between the trimmed V and J ends, which lost 7 bases and 0 bases, there was a span of 12 bases. This CDR3 spans 14 amino acids. This CDR3 reads CASKREHANYGYTF. CDR3 nucleotide sequence: TGTGCCAGCAAGAGGGAACACGCTAACTATGGCTACACCTTC.

The chain recombines TRBV5-1 with TRBJ2-5; 8 bases map to TRBD1. CDR3 size: 15 residues. With V trimmed by 3 bases and J by 5 bases, 9 bases remained unmatched. Germline lookup yields CDR1 SGHRS and CDR2 YFSETQ. Written as DNA, the CDR3 is TGCGCCAGCAGCTCAGGACAGGGACATGACGAGACCCAGTACTTC. As protein: CASSSGQGHDETQYF.

This chain uses TRBV30 with TRBJ1-5, with 9 bases identical to TRBD1. Germline CDR1 is GTSNPN and CDR2 is SVGIG (reference sequence). This CDR3 is 15 amino acids long. J was trimmed by 6 bases and V by 5 bases; bases with no gene match: 11. DNA of the CDR3: TGTGCCTGGGGGAACGGACAGGGGCTTAGTCAGCCCCAGCATTTT. Translating gives CAWGNGQGLSQPQHF.

Comment on this clone: Mismatch with germline at one junction end may stem from a read error. V gene TRBV6-5 combines with J gene TRBJ2-7; 9 bases fit TRBD1. Looked up from germline, CDR1 is MNHEY and CDR2 is SVGAGI. The CDR3 spans 15 residues. Here the CDR3 reads CASSPLQGASHEQYF. Here the CDR3 DNA reads TGTGCCAGCAGCCCATTACAGGGGGCCTCCCACGAGCAGTACTTC.

The V gene is TRBV7-2, the J gene TRBJ1-1, with a possible D match to TRBD1 (5 bases). The CDR3 has 15 residues. CDR1 is SGHTA, CDR2 FQGNSA, per germline. Trimming removed 5 bases at V and 5 bases at J, with 18 bases between. The CDR3 coding sequence is TGTGCCAGCAGCCAATATTCACAGGATTCAACTGAAGCTTTCTTT. This codes for CASSQYSQDSTEAFF.

The chain couples TRBV18 to TRBJ1-2; D ambiguous. The germline CDR1 and CDR2 sequences are KGHSH and LQKENI. There are 15 residues in the CDR3. V lost 4 bases to trimming and J lost 3 bases, with 15 bases between them. The chain's CDR3 is CASSLRETVDYGYTF. CDR3 nucleotide sequence: TGTGCCAGCTCACTGAGAGAAACTGTGGACTATGGCTACACCTTC.

The chain employs TRBV28 and TRBJ1-2; D uncertain. The CDR3 is 21 amino acids. V was clipped by 2 bases and J by 1 base, with 29 bases between them. Germline CDR1 and CDR2: MDHEN and SYDVKM. The DNA for the CDR3 is TGTGCCAGCAGTTTAGGCTTCGAGGTTACTGCAAGGAAGGTGTTTAACTATGGCTACACCTTC. Amino acid sequence: CASSLGFEVTARKVFNYGYTF.

The gene calls are TRBV7-9 and TRBJ1-6; TRBD1 matches 8 bases. Germline trimming cut 4 bases from V and 8 bases from J; bases unmatched to any gene: 1. Looked up from germline, CDR1 is SEHNR and CDR2 is FQNEAQ (reference sequence). This CDR3 is 13 amino acids long. The CDR3 nucleotides read TGTGCCAGCAGCTCGACAGGGGATTCACCCCTCCACTTT. Translation gives CASSSTGDSPLHF.

The V call is TRBV27, the J call TRBJ1-1; TRBD1 aligns across 11 bases. The V and J ends lost 7 bases and 3 bases, in that order; junction bases with no gene match: 13. This CDR3 is built from 17 residues. The V gene's germline CDR1 is MNHEY and CDR2 SMNVEV (reference sequence). The CDR3 sequence: CASTLRRTGGKDTEAFF. CDR3 sequence (DNA): TGTGCCAGCACCCTCAGGCGGACAGGGGGCAAAGACACTGAAGCTTTCTTT.

The V and J genes are TRBV7-8 and TRBJ1-3; perhaps TRBD1 as D (5 bases). The germline V gene has CDR1 SGHVS and CDR2 FQNEAQ. The length of the CDR3 is 14 residues. V shed 5 bases and J shed 2 bases, with 10 bases lying between them. In nucleotides, the CDR3 is TGTGCCAGCAGCCGGACGACAGCTGGAAACACCATATATTTT. Residues: CASSRTTAGNTIYF.

V is TRBV7-8 and J is TRBJ2-1; possibly TRBD1 for D (5 bases). There are 17 residues in the CDR3. Germline assignment: CDR1 SGHVS and CDR2 FQNEAQ. V was pared by 0 bases and J by 0 bases, with 12 bases between. The CDR3 loop reads CASSLAQGWGSYNEQFF. The CDR3 DNA follows: TGTGCCAGCAGCTTAGCGCAGGGTTGGGGCTCCTACAATGAGCAGTTCTTC.

The chain joins TRBV19 to TRBJ2-5; 8 nucleotides match TRBD1. The V and J ends lost 10 bases and 1 base, in that order; junction bases with no gene match: 11. There are 15 residues in the CDR3. CDR1 and CDR2 (germline): LNHDA, SQIVND (reference sequence). DNA for the CDR3: TGTGCCACCCCCCACCCCCAGGGGGCCCAAGAGACCCAGTACTTC. Residues: CATPHPQGAQETQYF.

CDR3 DNA: TGTGCCAGCAGTCCCGGGACTAGCGGGGGATATGGGCAGTTCTTC. Protein: CASSPGTSGGYGQFF. The J gene is TRBJ2-1, the V gene TRBV6-1; TRBD2 matches 14 bases. With V trimmed by 5 bases and J by 12 bases, 9 bases remained unmatched. From germline, CDR1 is MNHNS and CDR2 SASEGT. The CDR3 loop spans 15 amino acids.

The chain carries TRBV28 and TRBJ1-5; 10 positions agree with TRBD1. The trim removed 6 bases at V and 6 bases at J, leaving 11 bases unmatched. Looked up from germline, CDR1 is MDHEN and CDR2 is SYDVKM. CDR3 length: 16 amino acids. The CDR3 DNA reads TGTGCCAGCAGCCCCCCCGGGACAGGGGCCCTTCAGCCCCAGCATTTT. Its translation is CASSPPGTGALQPQHF.

The V call is TRBV5-1, the J call TRBJ1-2; 10 positions match TRBD1. J was trimmed by 6 bases and V by 0 bases; bases with no gene match: 2. Germline V gene lookup returns CDR1 SGHRS and CDR2 YFSETQ. The CDR3 runs 14 residues. The CDR3 spells CASSLVGTGDGYTF. As DNA, the CDR3 is TGCGCCAGCAGCTTGGTTGGGACAGGGGATGGCTACACCTTC.

V is TRBV7-9 and J is TRBJ1-1, with D tentatively TRBD1 (5 bases). There are 15 residues in the CDR3. Trimming cost V 6 bases and J 4 bases, with 18 bases left between them. Germline V lookup: CDR1 SEHNR, CDR2 FQNEAQ (reference sequence). The DNA for the CDR3 is TGTGCCAGCAGGTACAAGGAGGGGTTCAGCACTGAAGCTTTCTTT. Its translation: CASRYKEGFSTEAFF.

The chain employs TRBV9 and TRBJ2-1; 7 nucleotides align to TRBD2. Germline V gene data show CDR1 as SGDLS and CDR2 as YYNGEE. The V segment lost 1 base and the J segment 7 bases; nucleotides outside the gene matches: 11. This CDR3 has 16 amino acids. The CDR3 DNA sequence: TGTGCCAGCAGCGTATGGAGCGGGAAGGGACGGAATGAGCAGTTCTTC. It specifies CASSVWSGKGRNEQFF.

V and J are TRBV6-5 and TRBJ2-7, with 12 bases that match TRBD2. V trimming: 7 bases; J trimming: 2 bases; junction bases outside the gene matches: 3. The length of the CDR3 is 14 residues. CDR1 MNHEY and CDR2 SVGAGI come from the germline V gene. The CDR3: CASNRTSGAYEQYF. DNA of the CDR3: TGTGCCAGCAACCGGACTAGCGGGGCCTACGAGCAGTACTTC.

This chain joins TRBV5-8 and TRBJ1-5; no definite D call. Germline CDR1 reads SGHTS; CDR2 reads YDEGEE. The CDR3 totals 15 residues. Trimming took 0 bases from V and 0 from J, leaving 7 bases between them. CDR3 protein: CASSLGAYSNQPQHF. The CDR3 DNA follows: TGTGCCAGCAGCTTGGGGGCATATAGCAATCAGCCCCAGCATTTT.

The gene calls are TRBV7-6 and TRBJ2-7; possible D gene TRBD1, 6 bases. The CDR3 has 16 residues. Germline V gene sequence: CDR1 SGHVS, CDR2 FNYEAQ. Trimming removed 8 bases from V and 1 base from J, with 21 bases in between. The CDR3 nucleotides read TGTGCCAGCTTCCTAAACCCTTACAGGGTATCCTACGAGCAGTACTTC. This sequence encodes CASFLNPYRVSYEQYF.

The J gene is TRBJ2-7, the V gene TRBV10-3; D not certain. The germline V gene has CDR1 ENHRY and CDR2 SYGVKD. V was shortened by 0 bases and J by 5 bases, with 17 bases between the two germline ends. CDR3 length: 16 amino acids. CDR3 nucleotide sequence: TGTGCCATCAGTGAGTCGTCTGAACACTATCCCAACGAGCAGTACTTC. Amino acid sequence: CAISESSEHYPNEQYF.

The CDR3 region is CASSDDRGGQYF. The CDR3 nucleotides are TGTGCCAGCAGTGATGACAGGGGCGGGCAGTACTTC. The chain carries TRBV2 and TRBJ2-7, with 8 bases lining up with TRBD1. In germline, CDR1 is SNHLY, CDR2 FYNNEI. The trim removed 3 bases at V and 9 bases at J, leaving 4 bases unmatched. The CDR3 has 12 amino acids.

The rearrangement links TRBV7-2 to TRBJ2-2, with 9 nucleotides matching TRBD1. Germline V lookup: CDR1 SGHTA, CDR2 FQGNSA. V was pared by 1 base and J by 5 bases, with 2 bases of the junction left unmatched. The CDR3 sequence is 15 residues long. CDR3 coding DNA: TGTGCCAGCAGCTTAGACAGGGGGCGAACCGGGGAGCTGTTTTTT. Its protein product is CASSLDRGRTGELFF.